Presented here are 30 T cell receptor beta chains from one specimen sequenced in a study of low-dose radiotherapy and immunotherapy resistance in tumors (dated by TCRdb to the early 2020s). The sample's time point label is to be understood as: after trial treatment. The sample's treatment or condition, from its label and the paper: LDRT plus nivolumab, ipilimumab, low-dose cyclophosphamide and aspirin (RACIN trial). Data came from an Illumina HiSeq 2500. To make first-strand cDNA, Superscript III was used along with a set of TRAV- and TRBV-specific primers so that both the TCRalpha and TCRbeta chains were covered. TCRs were amplified with Phusion for around 18 PCR cycles, with a constant-region primer paired with the adapter attached to the V primers. TCRdb's own reprocessing of the public reads used fastp at Q25 and MiXCR and kept productive beta chains. When rows share a CDR3 protein, they turn into one entry using the most common DNA and genes. The sample has 100,000 or so distinct CDR3 sequences on record, more than 20% of them singletons. The ten most abundant clones make up roughly 4.3% of the sample.

The sequencing used PBMCs, collected after low-dose radiotherapy plus immunotherapy. The receptors come from a male donor with prostate cancer.

This clonotype occurred many times. The chain couples TRBV20-1 to TRBJ1-1, with 9 nucleotides matching TRBD1. The CDR3 spans 16 residues. Trimming cost V 7 bases and J 1 base; bases outside gene matches: 13. Germline V gene sequence: CDR1 DFQATT, CDR2 SNEGSKA (reference sequence). The CDR3 DNA reads TGCAGTGTAGAACCGGGACAGGGAGGGGAGAACACTGAAGCTTTCTTT. Translating gives CSVEPGQGGENTEAFF.

This clonotype appeared a few times. V is TRBV20-1 and J is TRBJ2-1; the match to TRBD1 covers 7 bases. This CDR3 comprises 14 residues. The J segment lost 7 bases and the V segment lost 5 bases, leaving 11 bases of the junction unmatched. The germline V gene has CDR1 DFQATT and CDR2 SNEGSKA (reference sequence). The CDR3: CSALWETGLNEQFF. In nucleotides, the CDR3 is TGCAGTGCTTTGTGGGAGACAGGGTTAAATGAGCAGTTCTTC.

The genes are TRBV28 and TRBJ2-7, with 8 bases that match TRBD2. From germline, CDR1 is MDHEN and CDR2 SYDVKM. This CDR3 contains 13 residues. V lost 6 bases to trimming and J lost 4 bases; unmatched junction nucleotides: 5. CDR3 in amino acids: CASRSSGLYEQYF. The CDR3 DNA reads TGTGCCAGCAGGTCTAGCGGGCTGTACGAGCAGTACTTC.

The sample holds many counts of this clonotype. The chain's CDR3 is CASGTGNVHEQYF. As DNA, the CDR3 is TGTGCCAGCGGTACAGGGAACGTCCACGAGCAGTACTTC. The genes are TRBV14 and TRBJ2-7; possible D gene TRBD1, 6 bases. The V and J ends lost 8 bases and 5 bases respectively, with 16 bases between them. CDR3 size: 13 residues. Per the germline V gene, CDR1 is SGHDN and CDR2 is FVKESK.

This clonotype was seen at least ten times. The rearrangement uses TRBV4-1 and TRBJ2-1; 12 bases map to TRBD2. Germline CDR1 and CDR2: MGHRA and YSYEKL. This CDR3 has 17 residues. V shed 0 bases, J shed 8 bases, and the junction held 8 bases outside the gene matches. CDR3 nucleotides: TGCGCCAGCAGCCAAGATGCACTAGCGGGGGGAGGTGATGAGCAGTTCTTC. Its protein product is CASSQDALAGGGDEQFF.

This clonotype has ten or more counts. This chain joins TRBV3-1 and TRBJ2-1, with TRBD2 matching 9 bases. V lost 4 bases, J lost 6 bases, and 10 bases stayed unmatched. Germline-derived CDR1 and CDR2 are LGHDT and YNNKEL (reference sequence). This CDR3 is 16 amino acids long. The CDR3 DNA reads as TGTGCCAGCAGCCGTGATTCTAGCGGGGAAATCAATGAGCAGTTCTTC. This encodes CASSRDSSGEINEQFF.

This clonotype was counted between two and nine times. This rearrangement joins TRBV12-3 or TRBV12-4 to TRBJ2-1; 9 positions match TRBD2. The CDR3 is made up of 16 amino acids. V was pared by 3 bases and J by 0 bases, with 3 bases of the junction left unmatched. CDR3 protein: CASSLVRGGSYNEQFF. DNA for the CDR3: TGTGCCAGCAGTTTGGTGCGGGGGGGCTCCTACAATGAGCAGTTCTTC.

The sample holds many counts of this clonotype. The gene calls are TRBV5-1 and TRBJ1-5; 9 nucleotides match TRBD1. Germline assignment: CDR1 SGHRS and CDR2 YFSETQ. Trimming cost V 4 bases and J 3 bases; bases outside gene matches: 5. The CDR3 is 15 amino acids. The DNA for the CDR3 is TGCGCCAGCAGCGACGGGACAGGGCCCAATCAGCCCCAGCATTTT. The encoded protein is CASSDGTGPNQPQHF. Based on the CDR3 plus reference TRBV5-1 and TRBJ1-5, the full variable domain is KAGVTQTPRYLIKTRGQQVTLSCSPISGHRSVSWYQQTPGQGLQFLFEYFSETQRNKGNFPGRFSGRQFSNSRSEMNVSTLELGDSALYLCASSDGTGPNQPQHFGDGTRLSIL.

Turning to this clonotype: A far larger clone is off by one base, so a read error is likely. The chain recombines TRBV3-1 with TRBJ2-5, with 10 bases identical to TRBD1. Germline V gene lookup returns CDR1 LGHDT and CDR2 YNNKEL (reference sequence). With 0 bases clipped from V and 11 bases from J, the junction kept 9 bases outside the gene matches. The CDR3 sequence is 15 residues long. The CDR3 loop reads CASSQDPGQGTEQYF. The CDR3 DNA reads as TGTGCCAGCAGCCAAGACCCGGGACAGGGGACGGAGCAGTACTTC.

This clonotype has a handful of counts. This chain uses TRBV5-4 with TRBJ1-1; D gene ambiguous. Germline CDR1 is SGHNT and CDR2 is YYREEE (reference sequence). CDR3 size: 12 residues. The V and J ends lost 4 bases and 5 bases respectively, with 9 bases between them. The CDR3 DNA reads as TGTGCCAGCAGCGCCAGAGGGACTGAAGCTTTCTTT. Translated: CASSARGTEAFF.

The J gene is TRBJ2-7, the V gene TRBV6-5; 8 nucleotides match TRBD1. The CDR3 is 14 amino acids. Germline loops: CDR1 MNHEY, CDR2 SVGAGI. The trim removed 5 bases at V and 3 bases at J, leaving 6 bases unmatched. The CDR3 loop is CASSQTGASYEQYF. The CDR3 region has the DNA TGTGCCAGCAGTCAGACAGGGGCGAGCTACGAGCAGTACTTC.

This clonotype was seen ten or more times. The chain carries TRBV4-1 and TRBJ2-7, with D possibly being TRBD2 (6 bases). Germline CDR1 MGHRA, CDR2 YSYEKL. Trimming took 6 bases from V and 5 from J, leaving 17 bases between them. The CDR3 is 14 amino acids. This CDR3 is CASSPGLLSHEQYF. CDR3 DNA sequence: TGCGCCAGCAGTCCGGGACTCCTTTCCCACGAGCAGTACTTC.

There are many counts of this clonotype. This chain joins TRBV4-1 and TRBJ1-5; the match to TRBD1 covers 7 bases. The trim removed 3 bases at V and 4 bases at J, leaving 9 bases unmatched. The V gene's germline CDR1 is MGHRA and CDR2 YSYEKL. This CDR3 has 16 amino acids. The CDR3 sequence: CASSHVSVQGNQPQHF. The CDR3 nucleotides are TGCGCCAGCAGCCACGTCTCCGTACAGGGGAATCAGCCCCAGCATTTT.

This clonotype was counted at least ten times. The chain employs TRBV3-1 and TRBJ2-2; perhaps TRBD2 as D (5 bases). The germline V gene has CDR1 LGHDT and CDR2 YNNKEL (reference sequence). The CDR3 sequence is 15 residues long. The V end was cut by 4 bases, the J end by 6 bases, with 15 bases between. The DNA for the CDR3 is TGTGCCAGCAGCCCCGATCGGGGTTTCGCCGGGGAGCTGTTTTTT. This gives the protein CASSPDRGFAGELFF.

The sample holds many counts of this clonotype. This chain uses TRBV5-1 with TRBJ2-7; TRBD1 matches at 8 bases. Per germline, CDR1 SGHRS and CDR2 YFSETQ. V trimming: 7 bases; J trimming: 2 bases; junction bases outside the gene matches: 11. The CDR3 runs to 15 residues. CDR3 coding DNA: TGCGCCAGCTCAACGCCTCGGGACAGGCCCTACGAGCAGTACTTC. It specifies CASSTPRDRPYEQYF.

This clonotype was picked up many times. The genes are TRBV20-1 and TRBJ1-3; D unresolved. Trimming removed 6 bases from V and 0 bases from J, with 6 bases in between. Germline-derived CDR1 and CDR2 are DFQATT and SNEGSKA (reference sequence). This CDR3 has 12 residues. This CDR3 is CSALSSGNTIYF. Here the CDR3 DNA reads TGCAGTGCCCTGAGCTCTGGAAACACCATATATTTT.

Remarks on this clonotype: The likely explanation is a read error, given a far larger clone one base away. V gene TRBV6-5 combines with J gene TRBJ2-1, with D possibly matching TRBD2 (6 bases). The germline gives CDR1 MNHEY, CDR2 SVGAGI. V was shortened by 4 bases and J by 13 bases, with 17 bases between the two germline ends. This CDR3 is 13 amino acids long. The CDR3 loop is CASSFGLQETQFF. The CDR3 coding sequence is TGTGCCAGCAGTTTCGGACTACAAGAGACCCAGTTCTTC.

This clonotype was detected once. This sequence joins TRBV7-6 and TRBJ2-5, with D possibly TRBD1 on 5 matching bases. V lost 1 base and J 2 bases, leaving 8 bases between the germline ends. CDR1 and CDR2 (germline): SGHVS, FNYEAQ. The CDR3 is 14 residues long. CDR3 in DNA: TGTGCCAGCAGCTTAGTCACAGGACAAGAGACCCAGTACTTC. Its protein product is CASSLVTGQETQYF. Based on the CDR3 plus reference TRBV7-6 and TRBJ2-5, the full variable domain is GAGVSQSPRYKVTKRGQDVALRCDPISGHVSLYWYRQALGQGPEFLTYFNYEAQQDKSGLPNDRFSAERPEGSISTLTIQRTEQRDSAMYRCASSLVTGQETQYFGPGTRLLVL.

This clonotype was observed at least ten times. The rearrangement links TRBV20-1 to TRBJ2-6; no clear D. The CDR3 extends over 15 amino acids. With 2 bases removed from V and 0 bases from J, the gap between germline ends came to 8 bases. The germline CDR1 and CDR2 sequences are DFQATT and SNEGSKA (reference sequence). CDR3 DNA: TGCAGTGCTAGACCACTAAGCTCTGGGGCCAACGTCCTGACTTTC. Protein: CSARPLSSGANVLTF.

This clonotype was counted many times. The chain uses TRBV12-3 or TRBV12-4 and TRBJ2-4; D gene unclear. The germline V and J ends were trimmed by 3 bases and 6 bases, with 9 bases remaining between them. The CDR3 length is 13 residues. This CDR3 reads CASSFKGVNIQYF. The CDR3 nucleotides are TGTGCCAGCAGTTTTAAAGGTGTAAACATTCAGTACTTC.

About this clonotype itself: This may stem from a read error, because a much larger clone lies one nucleotide away. The chain's CDR3 is CASSPSGGTEQFF. The CDR3 region has the DNA TGTGCTAGCAGCCCGTCAGGGGGGACTGAGCAGTTCTTC. The chain recombines TRBV7-6 with TRBJ2-1; a weak D match, TRBD1 (7 bases). The germline gives CDR1 SGHVS, CDR2 FNYEAQ. This CDR3 region has 13 residues. Variable domain in full (rest from reference TRBV7-6 and TRBJ2-1): GAGVSQSPRYKVTKRGQDVALRCDPISGHVSLYWYRQALGQGPEFLTYFNYEAQQDKSGLPNDRFSAERPEGSISTLTIQRTEQRDSAMYRCASSPSGGTEQFFGPGTRLTVL.

In its sample, this clonotype was seen many times. Germline is not matched at one junction end, which may reflect a read error. The rearrangement links TRBV11-2 to TRBJ1-1; D possibly corresponds to TRBD1 (6 bases). Germline V gene lookup returns CDR1 SGHAT and CDR2 FQNNGV. The CDR3 consists of 14 residues. As DNA, the CDR3 is TGTGCCAGCAGCTTATCAGCCCGGGACACAGAAGCTTTCTTT. It yields the protein CASSLSARDTEAFF. The whole variable domain, filled in from reference TRBV11-2 and TRBJ1-1, reads EAGVAQSPRYKIIEKRQSVAFWCNPISGHATLYWYQQILGQGPKLLIQFQNNGVVDDSQLPKDRFSAERLKGVDSTLKIQPAKLEDSAVYLCASSLSARDTEAFFGQGTRLTVV.

This clonotype was found many times. The J gene is TRBJ2-1, the V gene TRBV6-2 or TRBV6-3, with TRBD2 matching 12 bases. Germline V gene sequence: CDR1 MNHEY, CDR2 SVGEGT. This CDR3 has 14 amino acids. V lost 5 bases to trimming and J lost 9 bases; unmatched junction nucleotides: 5. The CDR3 protein is CASSETSGGREQFF. The CDR3 nucleotides are TGTGCCAGCAGTGAGACTAGCGGGGGCCGTGAGCAGTTCTTC.

This clonotype was recorded at least ten times. In DNA form, the CDR3 reads TGTGCCAGCATCGGTATGAGGGGCACTGAAGCTTTCTTT. This translates into CASIGMRGTEAFF. V usage is TRBV2 and J usage is TRBJ1-1, with D possibly matching TRBD1 (5 bases). Deletions cut 7 bases from V and 4 bases from J, with 13 bases between. Germline-derived CDR1 and CDR2 are SNHLY and FYNNEI. The CDR3 is 13 residues long.

This clonotype was observed a handful of times. The gene calls are TRBV2 and TRBJ1-5; D call uncertain. CDR1 and CDR2 (germline): SNHLY, FYNNEI. The length of the CDR3 is 15 residues. V lost 1 base, J lost 2 bases, and 9 bases lay in between. The DNA of the CDR3 is TGTGCCAGCAGTGAAGATGTGACCGGCAATCAGCCCCAGCATTTT. Translated, it gives CASSEDVTGNQPQHF.

This clonotype was found many times. V and J are TRBV5-6 and TRBJ2-1; 7 bases line up with TRBD1. The germline gives CDR1 SGHDT, CDR2 YYEEEE. This CDR3 is 14 amino acids long. Losses at the gene ends were 2 bases for V and 2 bases for J; bases not matched to a gene: 1. DNA of the CDR3: TGTGCCAGCAGCTTCGGGACAGCCTACAATGAGCAGTTCTTC. It codes for CASSFGTAYNEQFF.

As regards this clonotype: This may be a read error, as it is one base from a much larger clone. The V and J genes are TRBV30 and TRBJ1-2; no definite D call. The germline V gene encodes CDR1 GTSNPN and CDR2 SVGIG (reference sequence). This CDR3 has 11 residues. CDR3: CARSSNYGYTF. CDR3 DNA sequence: TGTGCCCGGAGTAGCAACTATGGCTACACCTTC.

This rearrangement joins TRBV7-2 to TRBJ2-2, with 13 bases identical to TRBD2. The CDR3 consists of 15 residues. Germline CDR1 SGHTA, CDR2 FQGNSA. V gave up 5 bases and J gave up 5 bases; unmatched junction bases: 2. The CDR3 is CASSTSGGGTGELFF. CDR3 DNA sequence: TGTGCCAGCAGCACTAGCGGGGGGGGGACCGGGGAGCTGTTTTTT.

In its sample, this clonotype was seen many times. The chain uses TRBV11-3 and TRBJ2-7; D call uncertain. CDR1 and CDR2 from the germline V gene are SGHNT and YENEEA. This CDR3 is built from 13 residues. V gave up 6 bases and J gave up 4 bases, with 13 bases separating them. CDR3 amino acids: CASSRGERYEQYF. The CDR3 coding sequence is TGTGCCAGCAGTCGAGGAGAGAGATACGAGCAGTACTTC.

The gene calls are TRBV12-3 or TRBV12-4 and TRBJ2-7; D may be TRBD1 (6 bases). Trimming took off 5 bases at V and 6 bases at J, with 17 bases between the two ends. The CDR3 loop spans 14 amino acids. The CDR3 reads CASSAQGPVAEQYF. The CDR3 bases are TGTGCCAGCAGTGCACAGGGCCCCGTGGCCGAGCAGTACTTC.